Listed here are 2 T cell receptor beta chains from one sample, sequenced in a study of long-term antiretroviral therapy in people with HIV. Samples were assayed with immunoSEQ v3.0 at survey level. This table comes from immunoSEQ multiplex PCR, and its TCRdb copy is limited to in-frame clones, with some not included. The sample includes about 18,000 clones, 91% of them seen just once. The sample here was unsorted PBMCs, taken 3 years after starting antiretroviral therapy. These receptors were obtained from a man between 45 and 60 years old with HIV.

The chain employs TRBV19 and TRBJ2-7; D is ambiguous. V lost 5 bases, J lost 6 bases, and 17 bases lay in between. The V gene's germline CDR1 is LNHDA and CDR2 SQIVND (reference sequence). The CDR3 extends over 14 amino acids. The CDR3 DNA is TGTGCCAGTAGTGCGACGGGCCTCACGGGCGAGCAGTACTTC. Its translation: CASSATGLTGEQYF.

The V and J genes are TRBV4-3 and TRBJ2-7; D is possibly TRBD1 (6 bases). Germline-derived CDR1 and CDR2 are LGHNA and YSLEER. Trimming shortened V by 2 bases and J by 2 bases, and 10 bases separated the two germline ends. The CDR3 consists of 14 residues. The CDR3 nucleotides are TGCGCCAGCAGCCAAAGCTGGGACACCTACGAGCAGTACTTC. The encoded protein is CASSQSWDTYEQYF.